This record concerns one T cell receptor (beta chain) sequence. This specimen comes from a study of T cells in localized non-small cell lung cancer. Germline CDR1 reads LNHDA; CDR2 reads SQIVND (reference sequence). V shed 3 bases and J shed 5 bases, with 11 bases lying between them. CDR3 length equals 14 residues. The repertoire was sequenced with immunoSEQ multiplex PCR; TCRdb's copy has only in-frame clones and lacks some. The sample has 2,500 to 3,000 clones, about 20% seen once; the top ten hold around 24%. The sequence came from a male donor older than 55 with stage II squamous cell lung carcinoma. The gene calls are TRBV19 and TRBJ1-5, with TRBD1 as a possible D gene (6 bases). The sample was lung tumor tissue, taken before any cancer treatment. CDR3 bases: TGTGCCAGTAGTATTGCGGCAGGGGATCAGCCCCAGCATTTT. Protein product: CASSIAAGDQPQHF.